This T cell receptor (beta chain) was documented in a study of Ad26.COV2.S vaccination and SARS-CoV-2 variants. Study in general: Each vaccinee took Ad26.COV2.S intramuscularly, once or twice 56 days apart. Study conclusions and caveats: Substantial response breadth was reportedly seen for spike-specific CD8+ and CD4+ T cells after vaccination. Vaccine recipients posted higher spike-specific TCR breadth than their placebo counterparts.

A note on this clone: Its antigen is not known.

TCRdb's table, derived via immunoSEQ multiplex PCR, lists solely in-frame clones and lacks some. The sample shows 430,000 or so clones, 90% of them seen only once. Treatment of the sample: over 15 received Ad26.COV2.S at low or high dose, single or two shots; several received placebo; per-sample allocation not given. Day 63 after the first vaccine or placebo injection was the time point for sampling. The V gene end was trimmed by 2 bases and the J gene end by 11 bases; junction bases not matched to a gene: 6. CDR3 length equals 12 residues. Germline lookup yields CDR1 SNHLY and CDR2 FYNNEI. The gene calls are TRBV2 and TRBJ2-7; TRBD2 matches 7 bases. Sample: peripheral blood, taken in a trial of Ad26.COV2.S vaccine versus placebo. The receptor comes from a person between 18 and 59 years old who received the Ad26.COV2.S COVID-19 vaccine or a placebo. Here the CDR3 reads CASSEQARGKYF. Here the CDR3 DNA reads TGTGCCAGCAGTGAACAGGCGCGGGGGAAGTACTTC.